One sample yielded the 14 T cell receptor beta chains listed below, sequenced in a study of blood T cell repertoires in COVID-19. TCRdb's table, derived via immunoSEQ multiplex PCR, lists solely in-frame clones and lacks some. This table has 70,000 to 80,000 clones, around 84% appearing once. The sequencing sample was made of peripheral blood. These receptors originate from a human donor in a cohort sampled during active COVID-19.

This chain connects TRBV28 to TRBJ1-5, with 8 bases identical to TRBD1. Germline V gene lookup returns CDR1 MDHEN and CDR2 SYDVKM. CDR3 size: 15 residues. With V trimmed by 6 bases and J by 3 bases, 7 bases remained unmatched. The CDR3 DNA sequence: TGTGCCAGCAGCTCACGACAGGGGTCCAATCAGCCCCAGCATTTT. It yields the protein CASSSRQGSNQPQHF.

This clone was seen just once. V gene TRBV6-6 combines with J gene TRBJ2-1; 7 nucleotides agree with TRBD2. The V gene end was trimmed by 11 bases and the J gene end by 9 bases; junction bases not matched to a gene: 10. CDR1 is MNHNY and CDR2 is SVGAGI in the germline V gene (reference sequence). The CDR3 has 12 residues. The CDR3 reads CAGGGAWGEQFF. The CDR3 DNA sequence: TGTGCCGGGGGGGGAGCATGGGGTGAGCAGTTCTTC.

This clone appeared a single time. The chain is built from TRBV19 and TRBJ2-1; no clear D. CDR3 size: 15 residues. In germline, CDR1 is LNHDA, CDR2 SQIVND (reference sequence). V was cut by 1 base and J by 4 bases, with 11 bases left in between. CDR3 DNA sequence: TGTGCCAGTAGTATAGGTAAGCAATCATACAATGAGCAGTTCTTC. This codes for CASSIGKQSYNEQFF. The complete variable domain, with remaining parts taken from reference TRBV19 and TRBJ2-1, reads DGGITQSPKYLFRKEGQNVTLSCEQNLNHDAMYWYRQDPGQGLRLIYYSQIVNDFQKGDIAEGYSVSREKKESFPLTVTSAQKNPTAFYLCASSIGKQSYNEQFFGPGTRLTVL.

This chain uses TRBV11-2 with TRBJ2-3; 7 bases match TRBD2. Germline-derived CDR1 and CDR2 are SGHAT and FQNNGV. This CDR3 has 16 residues. The J segment lost 0 bases and the V segment lost 4 bases, leaving 7 bases of the junction unmatched. CDR3 in amino acids: CASSSSGTKSTDTQYF. The CDR3 nucleotides are TGTGCCAGCAGCTCGTCCGGGACTAAAAGCACAGATACGCAGTATTTT. The full variable domain, in which reference TRBV11-2 and TRBJ2-3 provide the parts outside the CDR3, is EAGVAQSPRYKIIEKRQSVAFWCNPISGHATLYWYQQILGQGPKLLIQFQNNGVVDDSQLPKDRFSAERLKGVDSTLKIQPAKLEDSAVYLCASSSSGTKSTDTQYFGPGTRLTVL.

This chain connects TRBV11-2 to TRBJ2-6; a possible D gene is TRBD2 (6 bases). The CDR3 spans 19 residues. V was clipped by 1 base and J by 0 bases, with 16 bases between them. Germline CDR1 and CDR2: SGHAT and FQNNGV. The CDR3 DNA reads as TGTGCCAGCAGCTTAGTCGAGGCAGGGAGGCTCTCTGGGGCCAACGTCCTGACTTTC. It is translated as CASSLVEAGRLSGANVLTF.

This chain links TRBV4-1 with TRBJ2-2, with D perhaps TRBD2 (6 bases). This CDR3 contains 21 residues. Trimming removed 1 base at V and 5 bases at J, with 29 bases between. CDR1 is MGHRA, CDR2 YSYEKL, per germline. CDR3: CASSQGGGLPAGLIGTGELFF. The DNA for the CDR3 is TGCGCCAGCAGCCAAGGGGGCGGACTGCCGGCGGGGCTCATAGGAACCGGGGAGCTGTTTTTT.

The DNA of the CDR3 is TGTGCCAGCAGCCTGGGAAACACCATATATTTT. It is translated as CASSLGNTIYF. The chain couples TRBV2 to TRBJ1-3, with D unresolved. Germline CDR1 reads SNHLY; CDR2 reads FYNNEI. The length of the CDR3 is 11 residues. The V and J ends lost 6 bases and 4 bases respectively, with 4 bases between them.

The CDR3 region has the DNA TGTGCCATCAGTGAGTCGGATGCGGGAGGGCAGTTCTTC. It codes for CAISESDAGGQFF. The V gene is TRBV10-3, the J gene TRBJ2-1, with 8 bases identical to TRBD2. Trimming removed 0 bases from V and 12 bases from J; junction bases left unmatched: 4. Germline V lookup: CDR1 ENHRY, CDR2 SYGVKD. CDR3 length: 13 amino acids.

The J gene is TRBJ2-1, the V gene TRBV9; 7 positions match TRBD1. The CDR3 runs 12 residues. V lost 0 bases to trimming and J lost 14 bases; unmatched junction nucleotides: 5. Germline-derived CDR1 and CDR2 are SGDLS and YYNGEE. CDR3 amino acids: CASSVDRDREFF. As DNA, the CDR3 is TGTGCCAGCAGCGTAGACCGGGACAGAGAGTTCTTC.

The chain couples TRBV4-2 to TRBJ2-5; D gene unclear. The CDR3 contains 13 residues. CDR1 and CDR2 from the germline V gene are LGHNA and YNFKEQ. V was cut by 0 bases and J by 5 bases, with 7 bases left in between. CDR3 coding DNA: TGTGCCAGCAGCCAAGATGCAAGCGAGACCCAGTACTTC. This gives the protein CASSQDASETQYF.

The V gene is TRBV18, the J gene TRBJ2-3; TRBD1 might be the D (6 bases). Germline assignment: CDR1 KGHSH and CDR2 LQKENI. Trimming stripped 5 bases from V and 4 bases from J, with 13 bases between. The CDR3 runs to 14 residues. This chain's CDR3 is CASSRDIFPDTQYF. CDR3 DNA: TGTGCCAGCTCAAGGGACATTTTCCCAGATACGCAGTATTTT.

The rearrangement joins TRBV5-6 to TRBJ1-2; 7 nucleotides agree with TRBD1. This CDR3 region has 15 residues. The V segment lost 0 bases and the J segment 8 bases; nucleotides outside the gene matches: 10. The germline gives CDR1 SGHDT, CDR2 YYEEEE. This CDR3 is CASSLGDRDGSGYTF. DNA for the CDR3: TGTGCCAGCAGCTTGGGTGACAGGGACGGATCCGGCTACACCTTC.

This chain uses TRBV19 with TRBJ1-2; D uncertain. The CDR3 is 14 residues long. Germline CDR1 LNHDA, CDR2 SQIVND (reference sequence). With 6 bases removed from V and 8 bases from J, the gap between germline ends came to 19 bases. The CDR3 spells CASSPGREVYGYTF. The CDR3 bases are TGTGCCAGTAGCCCCGGGAGGGAAGTATACGGCTACACCTTC.

This clone was counted a few times. This rearrangement joins TRBV6-2 or TRBV6-3 to TRBJ1-2, with D unclear. Trimming stripped 4 bases from V and 4 bases from J, with 10 bases between. The CDR3 runs to 13 residues. Per germline, CDR1 MNHEY and CDR2 SVGEGT. The CDR3 here is CASSLAGPYGYTF. CDR3 bases: TGTGCCAGCAGTTTGGCAGGTCCCTATGGCTACACCTTC.